The source of this TCR beta chain is a study of response to subunit inactivated influenza vaccine. This clonotype appeared a few times. Its antigen remains unidentified. TCRdb processed the RT-PCR reads anew with MiXCR; each CDR3 protein has one entry. There are about 520,000 distinct CDR3 sequences in the sample; around 7.7% occur only once, and 10% to 15% lies in the top ten. Study-level points and caveats: Each seasonal flu vaccination may recruit only limited new T cells, authors suggested.

V gave up 4 bases and J gave up 4 bases; unmatched junction bases: 4. Per the germline V gene, CDR1 is SGHRS and CDR2 is YFSETQ. CDR3 length equals 14 residues. The TCR comes from a man aged 45 to 75 who received an inactivated influenza vaccine. This chain connects TRBV5-1 to TRBJ2-7, with TRBD2 matching 11 bases. The sequenced sample was PBMCs from blood, obtained about 24 months after vaccination. In DNA form, the CDR3 reads TGCGCCAGCAGCATTAGCGGGAGGGTTTACGAGCAGTACTTC. Translation gives CASSISGRVYEQYF.